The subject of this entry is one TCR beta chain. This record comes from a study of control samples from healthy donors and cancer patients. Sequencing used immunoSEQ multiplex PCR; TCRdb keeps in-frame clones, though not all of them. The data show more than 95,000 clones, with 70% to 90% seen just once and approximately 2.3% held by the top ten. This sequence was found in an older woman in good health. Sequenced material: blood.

Here the CDR3 reads CASSIGSIRIYEQYF. CDR3 bases: TGTGCCAGTAGTATAGGCAGTATACGGATCTACGAGCAGTACTTC. This chain joins TRBV19 and TRBJ2-7; D is ambiguous. V lost 1 base and J lost 3, with 13 bases in between. CDR1 is LNHDA and CDR2 is SQIVND in the germline V gene (reference sequence). The CDR3 extends over 15 amino acids.